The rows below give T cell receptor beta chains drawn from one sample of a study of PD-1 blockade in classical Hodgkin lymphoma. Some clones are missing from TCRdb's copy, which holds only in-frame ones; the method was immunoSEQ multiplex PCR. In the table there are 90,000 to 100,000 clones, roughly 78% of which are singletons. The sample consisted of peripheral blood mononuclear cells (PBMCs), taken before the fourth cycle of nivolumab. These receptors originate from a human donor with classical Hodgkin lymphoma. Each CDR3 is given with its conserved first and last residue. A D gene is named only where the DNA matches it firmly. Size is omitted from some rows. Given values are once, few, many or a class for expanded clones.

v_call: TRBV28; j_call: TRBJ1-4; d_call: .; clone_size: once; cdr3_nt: TGTGCCAGCAGTTACCCCCTAGGGACAAGTCAGGGAAAACTGTTTTTT; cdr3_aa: CASSYPLGTSQGKLFF
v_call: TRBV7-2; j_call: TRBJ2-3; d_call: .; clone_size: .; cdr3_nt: TGTGCCAGCAGCCCCCTAGGGCTTCTAGATACGCAGTATTTT; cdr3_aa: CASSPLGLLDTQYF
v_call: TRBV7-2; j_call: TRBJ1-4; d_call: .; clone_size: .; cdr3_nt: TGTGCCAGCAGCCCCCGAGGAACGTCTAATGAAAAACTGTTTTTT; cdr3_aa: CASSPRGTSNEKLFF
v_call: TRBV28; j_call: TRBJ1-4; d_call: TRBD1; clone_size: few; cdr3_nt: TGTGCCAGCAGTTTGTCACGGGCAGGGGGCTATGAAAAACTGTTTTTT; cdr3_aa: CASSLSRAGGYEKLFF
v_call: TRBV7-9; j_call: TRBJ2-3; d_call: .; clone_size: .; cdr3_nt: TGTGCCAGCACCATCCTTAGCGACGGTACGCAGTATTTT; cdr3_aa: CASTILSDGTQYF
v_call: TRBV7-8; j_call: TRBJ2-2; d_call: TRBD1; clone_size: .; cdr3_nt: TGTGCCAGCAGCTCGACAGGGAAAGGCGGCGGGGAGCTGTTTTTT; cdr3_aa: CASSSTGKGGGELFF
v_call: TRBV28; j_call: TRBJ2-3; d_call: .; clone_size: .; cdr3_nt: TGTGCCAGCAGTTTTGTTTTCCGGGGGCGCCCCACAGATACGCAGTATTTT; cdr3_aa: CASSFVFRGRPTDTQYF
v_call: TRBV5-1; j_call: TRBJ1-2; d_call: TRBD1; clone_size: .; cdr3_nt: TGCGCCAGCAGCTTGGGAGGACAGGGGGGATATGGCTACACCTTC; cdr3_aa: CASSLGGQGGYGYTF
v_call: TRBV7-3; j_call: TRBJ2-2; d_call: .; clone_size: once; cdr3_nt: TGTGCCAGCAGCTCACAGGGCCACACCGGGGAGCTGTTTTTT; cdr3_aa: CASSSQGHTGELFF
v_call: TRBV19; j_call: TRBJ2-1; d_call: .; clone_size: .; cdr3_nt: TGTGCCAGTACTTACGACCAGCCCTCGGACGATGAGCAGTTCTTC; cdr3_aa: CASTYDQPSDDEQFF
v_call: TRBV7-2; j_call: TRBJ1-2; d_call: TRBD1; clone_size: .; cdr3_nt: TGTGCCAGCAGCCGGGACAGGGGAAGCTATGGCTACACCTTC; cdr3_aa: CASSRDRGSYGYTF
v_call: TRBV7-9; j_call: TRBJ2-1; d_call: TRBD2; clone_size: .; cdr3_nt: TGTGCCAGCAGCTTAGCCACTAGCGGGAGGGCTGAGAGTGAGCAGTTCTTC; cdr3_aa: CASSLATSGRAESEQFF
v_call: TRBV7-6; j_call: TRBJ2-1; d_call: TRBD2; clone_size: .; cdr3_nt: TGTGCCAGCAGCTTAGCGCCGAGAGCGGGACTAGAGCAGTTCTTC; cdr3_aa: CASSLAPRAGLEQFF
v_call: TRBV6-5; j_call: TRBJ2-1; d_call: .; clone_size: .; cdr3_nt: TGTGCCAGCAGTCCTAGGGTAGACTCCTACAATGAGCAGTTCTTC; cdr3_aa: CASSPRVDSYNEQFF
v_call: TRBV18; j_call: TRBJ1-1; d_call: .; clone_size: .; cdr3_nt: TGTGCCAGCTCACCACGCAGGGAGGACACTGAAGCTTTCTTT; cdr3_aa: CASSPRREDTEAFF
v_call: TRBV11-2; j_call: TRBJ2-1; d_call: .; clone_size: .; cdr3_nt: TGTGCCAGCAGCTTAGGCTTTTACAATGAGCAGTTCTTC; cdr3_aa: CASSLGFYNEQFF
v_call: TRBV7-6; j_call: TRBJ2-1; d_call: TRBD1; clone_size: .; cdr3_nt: TGTGCCAGCAGCTTATCGGGACAGGGGTCGTACAATGAGCAGTTCTTC; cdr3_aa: CASSLSGQGSYNEQFF
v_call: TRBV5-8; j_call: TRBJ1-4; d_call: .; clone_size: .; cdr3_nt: TGTGCCAGCAGCTTCCTCCGGGACATCTCTGCAACTAATGAAAAACTGTTTTTT; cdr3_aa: CASSFLRDISATNEKLFF
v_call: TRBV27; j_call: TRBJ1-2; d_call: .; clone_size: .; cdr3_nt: TGTGCCAGCAGTTTATCGAGGAGGATACCAGTGGGGAACTATGGCTACACCTTC; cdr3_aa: CASSLSRRIPVGNYGYTF
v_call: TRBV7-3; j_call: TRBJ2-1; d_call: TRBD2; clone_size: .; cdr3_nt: TGTGCCAGCAGTGCCCAGGGACTAGCGGAAAATGAGCAGTTCTTC; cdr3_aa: CASSAQGLAENEQFF
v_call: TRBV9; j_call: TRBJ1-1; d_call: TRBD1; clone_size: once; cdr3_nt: TGTGCCAGCAGCGTAGAGGCCAGGGGGGACACTGAAGCTTTCTTT; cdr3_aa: CASSVEARGDTEAFF
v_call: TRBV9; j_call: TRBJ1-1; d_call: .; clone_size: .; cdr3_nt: TGTGCCAGCAGCGTAGACCTTGGGAACACTGAAGCTTTCTTT; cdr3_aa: CASSVDLGNTEAFF
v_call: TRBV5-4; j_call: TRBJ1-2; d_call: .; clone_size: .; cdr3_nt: TGTGCCAGCAGCTTGGTGGGAGCCACCTTCTATGGCTACACCTTC; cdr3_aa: CASSLVGATFYGYTF
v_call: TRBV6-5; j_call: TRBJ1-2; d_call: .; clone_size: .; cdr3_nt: TGTGCCAGCAGCCCCAGGGGCCAGACTGGTGGCTACACCTTC; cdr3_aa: CASSPRGQTGGYTF
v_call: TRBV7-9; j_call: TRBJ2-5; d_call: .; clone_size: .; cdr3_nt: TGTGCCAGCAGCTTAGACGGTTGGACAGAAGAGACCCAGTACTTC; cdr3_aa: CASSLDGWTEETQYF
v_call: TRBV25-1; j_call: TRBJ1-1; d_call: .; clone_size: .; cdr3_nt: TGTGCCAGCAGTGAGGAGGGTTTAAAAGCTTTCTTT; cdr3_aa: CASSEEGLKAFF
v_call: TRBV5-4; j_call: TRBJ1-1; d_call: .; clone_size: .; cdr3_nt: TGTGCCAGCAGCAGTAGTCAGGGAGGGAACACTGAAGCTTTCTTT; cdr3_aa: CASSSSQGGNTEAFF
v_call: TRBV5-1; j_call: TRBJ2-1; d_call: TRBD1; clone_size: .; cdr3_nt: TGCGCCAGCAGCTTGGGGACAGGGGAAAATGAGCAGTTCTTC; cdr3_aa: CASSLGTGENEQFF
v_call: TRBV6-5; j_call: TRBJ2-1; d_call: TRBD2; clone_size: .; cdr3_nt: TGTGCCAGCAGAACTAGCGGATCCTACAATGAGCAGTTCTTC; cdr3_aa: CASRTSGSYNEQFF
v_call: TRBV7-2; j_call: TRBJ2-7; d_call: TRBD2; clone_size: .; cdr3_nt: TGTGCCAGCAGCAGTAGGACTAGCGGGCACTACGAGCAGTACTTC; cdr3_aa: CASSSRTSGHYEQYF
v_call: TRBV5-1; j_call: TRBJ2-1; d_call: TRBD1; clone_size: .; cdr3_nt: TGCGCCAGCAGCCTACAGGGGGGCAATGAGCAGTTCTTC; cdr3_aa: CASSLQGGNEQFF
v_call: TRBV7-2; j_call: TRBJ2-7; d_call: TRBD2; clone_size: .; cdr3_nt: TGTGCCAGCAGCTTACGACTAGCGGGAACCTACGAGCAGTACTTC; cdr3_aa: CASSLRLAGTYEQYF
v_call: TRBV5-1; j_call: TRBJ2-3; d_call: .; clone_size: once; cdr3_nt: TGCGCCAGCAGCCCAGAATGGGGGCAGTTCGGCTCAGATACGCAGTATTTT; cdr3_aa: CASSPEWGQFGSDTQYF
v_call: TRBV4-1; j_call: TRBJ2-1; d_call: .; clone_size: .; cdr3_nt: TGCGCCAGCAGCCAAGGGCAGGAGGTCTCCTACAATGAGCAGTTCTTC; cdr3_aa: CASSQGQEVSYNEQFF
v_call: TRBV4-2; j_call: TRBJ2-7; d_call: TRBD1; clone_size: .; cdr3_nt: TGTGCCAGCAGCTCTCCCGACGGGGACAGGGCATACGAGCAGTACTTC; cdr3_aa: CASSSPDGDRAYEQYF
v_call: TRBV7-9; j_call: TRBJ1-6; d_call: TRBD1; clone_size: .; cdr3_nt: TGTGCCAGCAGCTCGGGGACAGGAGGCGTCAATTCACCCCTCCACTTT; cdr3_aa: CASSSGTGGVNSPLHF
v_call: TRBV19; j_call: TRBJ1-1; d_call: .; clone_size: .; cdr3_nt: TGTGCCAGTAGTTTTTACCAGGGGAACACTGAAGCTTTCTTT; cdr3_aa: CASSFYQGNTEAFF
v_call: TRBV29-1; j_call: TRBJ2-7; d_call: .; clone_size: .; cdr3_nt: TGCAGCGTTGAAGGCGGGACCCTCTACGAGCAGTACTTC; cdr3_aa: CSVEGGTLYEQYF
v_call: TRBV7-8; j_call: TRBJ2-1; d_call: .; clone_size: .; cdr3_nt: TGTGCCAGCAGCTTAGGGAGCCAGTATGAGCAGTTCTTC; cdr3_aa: CASSLGSQYEQFF
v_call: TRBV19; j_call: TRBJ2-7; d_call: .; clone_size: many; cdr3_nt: TGTGCCAGTAGTATTAGCGGAGTTGCCTCCTACGAGCAGTACTTC; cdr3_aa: CASSISGVASYEQYF
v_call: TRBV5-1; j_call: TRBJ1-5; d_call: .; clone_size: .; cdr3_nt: TGCGCCAGCAGCAGAGGCGGGAGCAATCAGCCCCAGCATTTT; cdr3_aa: CASSRGGSNQPQHF
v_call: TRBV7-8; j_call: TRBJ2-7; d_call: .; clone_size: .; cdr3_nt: TGTGCCAGCAGCTTTGCAGGAGGAGGCTACGAGCAGTACTTC; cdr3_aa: CASSFAGGGYEQYF
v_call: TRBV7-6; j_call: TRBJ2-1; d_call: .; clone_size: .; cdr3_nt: TGTGCCAGCAGCTTACGCTGGCGGGGCTCCTACAATGAGCAGTTCTTC; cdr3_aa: CASSLRWRGSYNEQFF
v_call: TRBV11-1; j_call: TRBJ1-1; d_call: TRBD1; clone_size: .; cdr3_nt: TGTGCCAGCAGCTTAGGGACAGGGAACACTGAAGCTTTCTTT; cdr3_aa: CASSLGTGNTEAFF
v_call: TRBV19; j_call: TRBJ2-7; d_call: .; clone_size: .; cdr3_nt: TGTGCCAGTACCCCGGGTCCAGGGCGGTACGAGCAGTACTTC; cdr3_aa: CASTPGPGRYEQYF
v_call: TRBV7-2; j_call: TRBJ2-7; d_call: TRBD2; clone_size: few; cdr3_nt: TGTGCCAGCAGCTCCCGACTAGCGGGAGTCTACGAGCAGTACTTC; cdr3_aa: CASSSRLAGVYEQYF
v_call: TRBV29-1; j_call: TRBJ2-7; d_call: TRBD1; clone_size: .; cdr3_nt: TGCAGCGTTTCCGGGACAGGACTTACCTACGAGCAGTACTTC; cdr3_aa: CSVSGTGLTYEQYF
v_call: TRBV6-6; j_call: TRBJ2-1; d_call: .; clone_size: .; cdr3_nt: TGTGCCAGCAGTTATCCCCTCTCAAGGTACAATGAGCAGTTCTTC; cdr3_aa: CASSYPLSRYNEQFF
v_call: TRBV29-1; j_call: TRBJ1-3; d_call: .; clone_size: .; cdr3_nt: TGCAGCGTTGATTCGGGCCTGGGGGGAAACACCATATATTTT; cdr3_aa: CSVDSGLGGNTIYF
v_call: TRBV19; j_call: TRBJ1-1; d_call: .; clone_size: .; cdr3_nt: TGTGCCAGTAGTATTTTTGTAAGGGGCACTGAAGCTTTCTTT; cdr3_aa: CASSIFVRGTEAFF
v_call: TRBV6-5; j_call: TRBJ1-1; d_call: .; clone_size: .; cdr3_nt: TGTGCCAGCAGTCGATGGGAGAACACTGAAGCTTTCTTT; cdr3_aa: CASSRWENTEAFF
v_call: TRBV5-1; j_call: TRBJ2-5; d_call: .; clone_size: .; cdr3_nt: TGCGCCAGCAGCTCGGGGCAAACTCAAGAGACCCAGTACTTC; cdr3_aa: CASSSGQTQETQYF
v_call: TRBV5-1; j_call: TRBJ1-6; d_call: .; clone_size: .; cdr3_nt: TGCGCCAGCAGCCCCGGGACGAATAATTCACCCCTCCACTTT; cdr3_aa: CASSPGTNNSPLHF
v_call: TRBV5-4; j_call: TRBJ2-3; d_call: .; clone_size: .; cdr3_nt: TGTGCCAGCAGGGCACTCGGGGCCGCAACAGATACGCAGTATTTT; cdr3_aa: CASRALGAATDTQYF
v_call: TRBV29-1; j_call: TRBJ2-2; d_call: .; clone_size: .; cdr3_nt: TGCAGCGGTGTTGAGGGAATTGCCGGGGAGCTGTTTTTT; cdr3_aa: CSGVEGIAGELFF
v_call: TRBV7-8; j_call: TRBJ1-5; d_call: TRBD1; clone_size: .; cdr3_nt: TGTGCCAGCAGTTCCGACAGGGCAAGGACGCGCAATCAGCCCCAGCATTTT; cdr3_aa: CASSSDRARTRNQPQHF
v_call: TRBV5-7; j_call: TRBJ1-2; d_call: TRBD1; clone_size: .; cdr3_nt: TGTGCCAGCGTTTTGGCTGGGACAGGGTCTTTTGGCTACACCTTC; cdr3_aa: CASVLAGTGSFGYTF
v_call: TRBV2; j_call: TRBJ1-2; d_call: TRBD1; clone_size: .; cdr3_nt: TGTGCCAGCAAGACAGGGGGCGGTCGTAACTATGGCTACACCTTC; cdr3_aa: CASKTGGGRNYGYTF
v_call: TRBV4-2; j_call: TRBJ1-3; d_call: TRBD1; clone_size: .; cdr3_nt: TGTGCCAGCAGCCGACCCGGGACAGGGGGCCCTTACACCATATATTTT; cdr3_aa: CASSRPGTGGPYTIYF